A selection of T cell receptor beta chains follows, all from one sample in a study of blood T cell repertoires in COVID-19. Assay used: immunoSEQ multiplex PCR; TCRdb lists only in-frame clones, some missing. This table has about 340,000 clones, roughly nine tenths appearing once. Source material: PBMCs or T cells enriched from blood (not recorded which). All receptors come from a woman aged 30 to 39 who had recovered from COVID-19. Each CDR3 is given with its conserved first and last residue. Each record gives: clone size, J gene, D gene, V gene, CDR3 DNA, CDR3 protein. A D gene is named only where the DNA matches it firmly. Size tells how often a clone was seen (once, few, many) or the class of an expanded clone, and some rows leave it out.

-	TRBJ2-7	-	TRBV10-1	TGCGCCAGCAGTGAGTCACGACCTAGAATCCCCTACGAGCAGTACTTC	CASSESRPRIPYEQYF
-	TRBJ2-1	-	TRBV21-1	TGTGCCAGCATTTACCGGGCGGGCAATGAGCAGTTCTTC	CASIYRAGNEQFF
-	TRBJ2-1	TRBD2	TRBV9	TGTGCCAGCAGCGTAGTTCCCAGCGGGGGGGGAAATGAGCAGTTCTTC	CASSVVPSGGGNEQFF
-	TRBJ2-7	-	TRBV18	TGTGCCAGCTCTGGCTCGGGGACTCTCGCCTACGAGCAGTACTTC	CASSGSGTLAYEQYF
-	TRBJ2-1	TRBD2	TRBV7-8	TGTGCCAGCAGCTTAGATGACGGGAGGCCCTACAATGAGCAGTTCTTC	CASSLDDGRPYNEQFF
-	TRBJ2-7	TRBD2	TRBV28	TGTGCCAGCAGCCAACGACGGGAGGCTAACTACGAGCAGTACTTC	CASSQRREANYEQYF
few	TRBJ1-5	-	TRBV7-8	TGTGCCAGCAGCCGGGACATCGATCAGCCCCAGCATTTT	CASSRDIDQPQHF
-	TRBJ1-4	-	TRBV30	TGTGCCTGGAGTCCCCAGGGTTGGGAAAAACTGTTTTTT	CAWSPQGWEKLFF
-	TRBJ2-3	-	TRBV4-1	TGCGCCAGCAGCCAAGATCGGGGTACGGGATTTAGCACAGATACGCAGTATTTT	CASSQDRGTGFSTDTQYF
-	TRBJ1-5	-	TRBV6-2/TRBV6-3	TGTGCCAGCAGTTCCGGCGGTCCCCATCAGCCCCAGCATTTT	CASSSGGPHQPQHF
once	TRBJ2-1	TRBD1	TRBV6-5	TGTGCCAGCAGCAAGGACCGGACAGGGGGCAGTGAGCAGTTCTTC	CASSKDRTGGSEQFF
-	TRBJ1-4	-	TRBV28	TGTGCCAGCAGTTTATCGGCAGGGGTTATTAATGAAAAACTGTTTTTT	CASSLSAGVINEKLFF
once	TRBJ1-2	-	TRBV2	TGTGCCAGCAAATCAGGGGCTTATGGCTACACCTTC	CASKSGAYGYTF
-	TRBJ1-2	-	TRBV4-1	TGCGCCAGCAGCCAAGATCGAACAGTGACCTATGGCTACACCTTC	CASSQDRTVTYGYTF
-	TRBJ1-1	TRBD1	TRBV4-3	TGCGCCAGCAGCCGCCTACAGGGGGCCACTGAAGCTTTCTTT	CASSRLQGATEAFF